This record looks at one TCR beta chain sequence and its context. The CDR3 has 13 residues. Germline-derived CDR1 and CDR2 are SGHNT and YYREEE (reference sequence). V was pared by 8 bases and J by 0 bases, with 4 bases of the junction left unmatched. These data are taken from a study of blood T cell repertoires in COVID-19. Here immunoSEQ multiplex PCR was the method, and the copy in TCRdb shows in-frame clones only, minus some. The sample shows under 150,000 clones, 77% of them seen only once. The chain joins TRBV5-4 to TRBJ2-5, with 7 bases matching TRBD1. Input material: peripheral blood. The clonotype was recovered from a man aged 80 or over with acute or convalescent COVID-19. The CDR3 protein is CASSDRNQETQYF. The CDR3 DNA follows: TGTGCCAGTTCGGACAGGAACCAAGAGACCCAGTACTTC.